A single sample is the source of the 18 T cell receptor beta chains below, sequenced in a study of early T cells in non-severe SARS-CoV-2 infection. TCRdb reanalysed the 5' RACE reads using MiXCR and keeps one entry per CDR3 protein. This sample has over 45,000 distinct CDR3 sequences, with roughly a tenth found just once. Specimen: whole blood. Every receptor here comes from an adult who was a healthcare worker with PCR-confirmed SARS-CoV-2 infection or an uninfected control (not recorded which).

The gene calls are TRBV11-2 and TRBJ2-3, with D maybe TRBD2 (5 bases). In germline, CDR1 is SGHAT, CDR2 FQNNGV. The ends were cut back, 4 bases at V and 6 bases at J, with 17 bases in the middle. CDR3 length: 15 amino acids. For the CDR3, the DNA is TGTGCCAGCAGCTCCTTTTTGTCGGGGTCGGATACGCAGTATTTT. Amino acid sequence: CASSSFLSGSDTQYF.

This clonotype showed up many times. The CDR3 DNA reads TGTGCCACCAGTGATCTGAACAATGAGCAGTTCTTC. Its translation: CATSDLNNEQFF. The chain joins TRBV24-1 to TRBJ2-1; no clear D. V gave up 3 bases and J gave up 5 bases, with 4 bases separating them. Germline V gives CDR1 KGHDR, CDR2 SFDVKD. This CDR3 contains 12 residues.

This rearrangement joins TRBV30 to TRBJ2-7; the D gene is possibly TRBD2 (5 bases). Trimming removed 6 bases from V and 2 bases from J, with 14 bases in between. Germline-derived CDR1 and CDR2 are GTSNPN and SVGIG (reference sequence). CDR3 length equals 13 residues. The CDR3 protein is CACRTASAYEQYF. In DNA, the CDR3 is TGTGCCTGCCGGACTGCTAGTGCCTACGAGCAGTACTTC.

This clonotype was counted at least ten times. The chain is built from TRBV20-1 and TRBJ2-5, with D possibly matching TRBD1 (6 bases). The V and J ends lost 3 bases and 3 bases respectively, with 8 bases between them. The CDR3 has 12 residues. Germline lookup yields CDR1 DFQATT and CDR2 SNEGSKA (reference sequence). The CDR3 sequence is CSASGTKETQYF. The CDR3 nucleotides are TGCAGTGCTAGTGGGACAAAAGAGACCCAGTACTTC.

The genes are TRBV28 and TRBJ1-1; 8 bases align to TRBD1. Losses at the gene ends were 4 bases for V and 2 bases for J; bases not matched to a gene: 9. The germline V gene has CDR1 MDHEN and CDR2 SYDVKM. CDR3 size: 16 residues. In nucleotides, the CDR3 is TGTGCCAGCAGTTCACCCGTAACAGGGGGAAACACTGAAGCTTTCTTT. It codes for CASSSPVTGGNTEAFF.

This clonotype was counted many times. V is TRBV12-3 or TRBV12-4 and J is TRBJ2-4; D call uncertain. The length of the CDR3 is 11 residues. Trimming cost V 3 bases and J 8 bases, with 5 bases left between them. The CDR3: CASSFLDIQYF. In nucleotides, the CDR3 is TGTGCCAGCAGTTTTTTGGACATTCAGTACTTC.

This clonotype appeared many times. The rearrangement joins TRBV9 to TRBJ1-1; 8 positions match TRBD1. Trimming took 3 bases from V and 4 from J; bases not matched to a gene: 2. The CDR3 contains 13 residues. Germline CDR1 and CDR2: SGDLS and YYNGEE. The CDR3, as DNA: TGTGCCAGCAGCGCGGACAGGGCCACTGAAGCTTTCTTT. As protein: CASSADRATEAFF.

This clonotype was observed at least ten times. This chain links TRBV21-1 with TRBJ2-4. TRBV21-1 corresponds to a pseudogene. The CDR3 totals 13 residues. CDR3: CASRDGKGNIQYF. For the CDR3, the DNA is TGTGCCAGCAGGGACGGCAAAGGGAACATTCAGTACTTC.

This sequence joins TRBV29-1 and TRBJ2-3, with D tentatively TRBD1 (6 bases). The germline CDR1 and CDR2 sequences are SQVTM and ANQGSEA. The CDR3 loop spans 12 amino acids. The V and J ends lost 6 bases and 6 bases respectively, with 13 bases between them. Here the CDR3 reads CSVEGVSDTQYF. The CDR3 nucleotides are TGCAGCGTCGAGGGGGTTTCCGATACGCAGTATTTT.

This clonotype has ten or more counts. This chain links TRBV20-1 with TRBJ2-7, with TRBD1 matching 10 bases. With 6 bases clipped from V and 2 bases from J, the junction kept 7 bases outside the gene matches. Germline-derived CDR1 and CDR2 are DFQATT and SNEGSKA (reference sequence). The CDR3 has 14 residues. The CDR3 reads CSAGRQGAAYEQYF. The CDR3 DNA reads TGCAGTGCGGGTAGACAGGGGGCGGCCTACGAGCAGTACTTC.

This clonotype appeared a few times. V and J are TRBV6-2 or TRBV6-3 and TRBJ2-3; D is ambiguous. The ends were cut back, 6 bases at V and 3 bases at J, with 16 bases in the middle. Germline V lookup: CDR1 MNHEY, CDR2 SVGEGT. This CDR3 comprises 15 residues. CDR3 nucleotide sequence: TGTGCCAGCAGAACCGGATGGCCTCAGACAGATACGCAGTATTTT. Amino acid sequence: CASRTGWPQTDTQYF.

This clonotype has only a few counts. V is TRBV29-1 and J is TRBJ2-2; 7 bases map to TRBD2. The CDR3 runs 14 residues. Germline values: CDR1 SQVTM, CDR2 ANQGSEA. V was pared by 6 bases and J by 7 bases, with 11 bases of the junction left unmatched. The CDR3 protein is CSVLTSPGIGELFF. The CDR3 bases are TGCAGCGTCCTGACTAGCCCGGGGATCGGGGAGCTGTTTTTT.

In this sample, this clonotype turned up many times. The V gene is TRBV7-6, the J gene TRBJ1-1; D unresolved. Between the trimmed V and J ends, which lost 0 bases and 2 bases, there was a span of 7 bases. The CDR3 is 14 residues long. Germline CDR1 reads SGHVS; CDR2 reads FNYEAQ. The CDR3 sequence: CASSLAARNTEAFF. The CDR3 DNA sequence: TGTGCCAGCAGCTTAGCGGCGCGAAACACTGAAGCTTTCTTT. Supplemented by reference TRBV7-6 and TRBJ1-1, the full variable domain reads GAGVSQSPRYKVTKRGQDVALRCDPISGHVSLYWYRQALGQGPEFLTYFNYEAQQDKSGLPNDRFSAERPEGSISTLTIQRTEQRDSAMYRCASSLAARNTEAFFGQGTRLTVV.

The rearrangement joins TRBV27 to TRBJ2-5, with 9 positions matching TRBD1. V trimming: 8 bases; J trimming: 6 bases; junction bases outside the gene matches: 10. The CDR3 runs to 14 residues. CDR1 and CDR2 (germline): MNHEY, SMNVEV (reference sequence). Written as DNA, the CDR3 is TGTGCCAGCTGTCCTACAGGGGGCGTTAAGACCCAGTACTTC. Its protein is CASCPTGGVKTQYF.

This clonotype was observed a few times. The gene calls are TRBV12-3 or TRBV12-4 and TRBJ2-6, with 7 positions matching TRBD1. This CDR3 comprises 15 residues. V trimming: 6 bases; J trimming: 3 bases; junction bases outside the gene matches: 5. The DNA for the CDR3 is TGTGCCAGCAGCTATAGGGGGCTTGGGGCCAACGTCCTGACTTTC. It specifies CASSYRGLGANVLTF.

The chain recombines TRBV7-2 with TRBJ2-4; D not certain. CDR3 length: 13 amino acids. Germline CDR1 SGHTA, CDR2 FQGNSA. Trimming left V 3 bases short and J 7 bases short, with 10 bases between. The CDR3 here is CASSFVDGNIQYF. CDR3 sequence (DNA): TGTGCCAGCAGCTTCGTGGACGGGAACATTCAGTACTTC.

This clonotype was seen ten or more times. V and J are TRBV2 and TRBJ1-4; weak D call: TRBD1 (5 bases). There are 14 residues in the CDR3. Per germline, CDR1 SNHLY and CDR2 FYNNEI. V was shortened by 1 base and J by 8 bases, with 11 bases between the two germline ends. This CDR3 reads CASSEGGTGEKLFF. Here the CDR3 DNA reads TGTGCCAGCAGTGAAGGAGGGACCGGGGAAAAACTGTTTTTT.

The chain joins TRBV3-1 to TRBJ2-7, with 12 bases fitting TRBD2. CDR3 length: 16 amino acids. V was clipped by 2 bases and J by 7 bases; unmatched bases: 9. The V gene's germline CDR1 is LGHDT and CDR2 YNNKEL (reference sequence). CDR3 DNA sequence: TGTGCCAGCAGCCAAATCCTAGCGGGAGGGCCTGGGGAGCAGTACTTC. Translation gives CASSQILAGGPGEQYF.